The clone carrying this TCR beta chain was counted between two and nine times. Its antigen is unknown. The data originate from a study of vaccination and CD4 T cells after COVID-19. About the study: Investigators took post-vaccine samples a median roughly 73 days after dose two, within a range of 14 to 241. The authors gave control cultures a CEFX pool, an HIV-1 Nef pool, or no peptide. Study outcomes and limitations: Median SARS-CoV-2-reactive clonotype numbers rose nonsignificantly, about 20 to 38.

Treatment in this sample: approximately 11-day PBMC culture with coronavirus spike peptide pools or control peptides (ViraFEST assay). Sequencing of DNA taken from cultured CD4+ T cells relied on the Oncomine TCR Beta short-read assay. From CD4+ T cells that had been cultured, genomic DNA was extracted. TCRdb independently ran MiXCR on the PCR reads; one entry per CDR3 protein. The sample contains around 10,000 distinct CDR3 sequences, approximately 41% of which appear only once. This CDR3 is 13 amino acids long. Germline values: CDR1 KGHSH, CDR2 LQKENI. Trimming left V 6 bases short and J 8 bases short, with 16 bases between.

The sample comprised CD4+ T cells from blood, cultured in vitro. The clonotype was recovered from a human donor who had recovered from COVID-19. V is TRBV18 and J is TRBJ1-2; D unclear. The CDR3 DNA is TGTGCCAGCTCCCCTTGGACCCCCGGAGGCTACACCTTC. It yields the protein CASSPWTPGGYTF.